The clone carrying this T cell receptor (beta chain) was picked up a small number of times. This sample is part of a study of cytomegalovirus exposure and HLA in healthy donors. CDR1 SQVTM and CDR2 ANQGSEA come from the germline V gene. V trimming: 4 bases; J trimming: 8 bases; junction bases outside the gene matches: 3. The CDR3 has 11 amino acids. It was with 60 Vbeta and 13 Jbeta primers that the PCR ran. The assay was immunoSEQ multiplex PCR, and TCRdb's table has in-frame clones only and misses some. The data contain over 100,000 clones, approximately 9% of them singletons. This sequence joins TRBV29-1 and TRBJ1-2, with 8 bases identical to TRBD1. The sequence was obtained from a woman in her forties in good health and CMV-seropositive. The sample comprised PBMCs. The CDR3: CSVAGGWGYTF. CDR3 sequence (DNA): TGCAGCGTTGCAGGGGGCTGGGGCTACACCTTC.